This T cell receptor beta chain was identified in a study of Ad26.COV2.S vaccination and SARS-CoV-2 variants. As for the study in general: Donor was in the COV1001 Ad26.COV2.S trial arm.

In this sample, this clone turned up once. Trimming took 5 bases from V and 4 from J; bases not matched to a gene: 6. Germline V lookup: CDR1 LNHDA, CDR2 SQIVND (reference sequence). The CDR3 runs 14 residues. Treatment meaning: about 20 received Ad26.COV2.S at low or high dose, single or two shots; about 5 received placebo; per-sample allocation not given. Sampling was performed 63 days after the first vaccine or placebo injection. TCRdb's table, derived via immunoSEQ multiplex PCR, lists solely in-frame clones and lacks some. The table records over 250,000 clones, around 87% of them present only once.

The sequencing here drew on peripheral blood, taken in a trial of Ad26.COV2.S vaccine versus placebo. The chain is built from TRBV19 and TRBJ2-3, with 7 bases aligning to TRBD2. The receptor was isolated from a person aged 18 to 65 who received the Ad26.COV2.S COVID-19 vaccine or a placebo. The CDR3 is CASSLREWADTQYF. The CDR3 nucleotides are TGTGCCAGTAGTTTGCGGGAGTGGGCAGATACGCAGTATTTT.